Below, 28 T cell receptor beta chains from the same sample are listed, as sequenced in a study of early T cells in non-severe SARS-CoV-2 infection. MiXCR, run by TCRdb on the 5' RACE reads, gives a single entry per CDR3 protein. The sample has 100,000 to 150,000 distinct CDR3 sequences; more than 12% are singletons. Sequenced material: whole blood. These receptor sequences come from an adult who was a healthcare worker with PCR-confirmed SARS-CoV-2 infection or an uninfected control (not recorded which).

This clonotype was seen a handful of times. This chain links TRBV19 with TRBJ1-5; D is uncertain. This CDR3 has 14 amino acids. V gave up 3 bases and J gave up 7 bases, with 13 bases separating them. CDR1 is LNHDA, CDR2 SQIVND, per germline (reference sequence). CDR3 coding DNA: TGTGCCAGTAGTATCGACGGTCCTGGGCAGCCCCAGCATTTT. It codes for CASSIDGPGQPQHF.

This chain joins TRBV10-3 and TRBJ2-1; TRBD1 aligns across 10 bases. The germline CDR1 and CDR2 sequences are ENHRY and SYGVKD. The CDR3 has 15 amino acids. After removal of 6 bases from V and 5 bases from J, the junction contained 7 bases not matched to a gene. The CDR3 sequence: CAIRETGTGDNEQFF. DNA for the CDR3: TGTGCCATCAGAGAGACCGGGACAGGGGACAATGAGCAGTTCTTC.

This clonotype has just a few counts. The chain recombines TRBV3-1 with TRBJ1-2; D is ambiguous. The CDR3 covers 15 residues. The germline gives CDR1 LGHDT, CDR2 YNNKEL (reference sequence). Trimming removed 1 base from V and 4 bases from J, with 13 bases in between. CDR3: CASSQAPGSFYGYTF. Here the CDR3 DNA reads TGTGCCAGCAGCCAAGCCCCCGGGAGCTTCTATGGCTACACCTTC.

The chain recombines TRBV7-6 with TRBJ1-3; D not resolved. The CDR3 consists of 13 residues. V was cut by 5 bases and J by 8 bases, with 13 bases left in between. From germline, CDR1 is SGHVS and CDR2 FNYEAQ. The chain's CDR3 is CASSQNNGDTIYF. The CDR3 coding sequence is TGTGCCAGCAGCCAGAATAATGGGGACACCATATATTTT.

A few counts support this clonotype. V and J are TRBV12-5 and TRBJ1-5; D is undetermined. This CDR3 contains 14 residues. Trimming left V 0 bases short and J 2 bases short, with 5 bases between. Germline assignment: CDR1 LGHNT and CDR2 FRNRAP. The CDR3 coding sequence is TGTGCTAGTGGTTTGGTAATTGGCAATCAGCCCCAGCATTTT. Its protein product is CASGLVIGNQPQHF.

This clonotype was seen a few times. The chain carries TRBV9 and TRBJ2-3; D remains ambiguous. The CDR3 totals 13 residues. CDR1 SGDLS and CDR2 YYNGEE come from the germline V gene. V lost 0 bases to trimming and J lost 5 bases, with 7 bases between them. The CDR3 here is CASSVAPKDTQYF. CDR3 in DNA: TGTGCCAGCAGCGTAGCCCCTAAAGATACGCAGTATTTT.

This chain uses TRBV25-1 with TRBJ1-1; unclear D gene. V was shortened by 1 base and J by 4 bases, with 1 base between the two germline ends. The CDR3 has 11 amino acids. CDR1 is MGHDK, CDR2 SYGVNS, per germline. As DNA, the CDR3 is TGTGCCAGCAGTGAATCCACTGAAGCTTTCTTT. Translating it yields CASSESTEAFF.

A few counts support this clonotype. The V call is TRBV29-1, the J call TRBJ2-3, with no clear D. Germline loops: CDR1 SQVTM, CDR2 ANQGSEA. V lost 8 bases and J 4 bases, leaving 16 bases between the germline ends. The CDR3 has 13 residues. CDR3: CSSSRALADTQYF. The CDR3 bases are TGCAGCTCGTCCCGGGCGCTGGCAGATACGCAGTATTTT.

This clonotype was detected a few times. This sequence joins TRBV12-3 or TRBV12-4 and TRBJ1-1; perhaps TRBD1 as D (6 bases). The CDR3 spans 13 residues. The V and J ends lost 5 bases and 12 bases respectively, with 19 bases between them. The CDR3 loop is CASSPLGGAIPFF. The CDR3 nucleotides are TGTGCCAGCAGTCCCCTCGGGGGCGCGATCCCTTTCTTT.

The rearrangement uses TRBV5-1 and TRBJ2-1; the match to TRBD2 covers 10 bases. There are 15 residues in the CDR3. V gave up 0 bases and J gave up 5 bases; unmatched junction bases: 2. Per germline, CDR1 SGHRS and CDR2 YFSETQ. CDR3 bases: TGCGCCAGCAGCTTGGTTGGACTAGCGGACAATGAGCAGTTCTTC. This encodes CASSLVGLADNEQFF. Combining the CDR3 with reference TRBV5-1 and TRBJ2-1 gives the whole variable domain KAGVTQTPRYLIKTRGQQVTLSCSPISGHRSVSWYQQTPGQGLQFLFEYFSETQRNKGNFPGRFSGRQFSNSRSEMNVSTLELGDSALYLCASSLVGLADNEQFFGPGTRLTVL.

The chain is built from TRBV12-3 or TRBV12-4 and TRBJ1-1; 7 nucleotides match TRBD1. V shed 3 bases and J 1 base; nucleotides not matched to a gene: 2. The CDR3 consists of 14 residues. The CDR3 DNA reads as TGTGCCAGCAGTTTGGGACAGCCGAACACTGAAGCTTTCTTT. This translates into CASSLGQPNTEAFF.

The chain recombines TRBV5-6 with TRBJ1-2, with 8 nucleotides matching TRBD1. This CDR3 is built from 17 residues. Germline lookup yields CDR1 SGHDT and CDR2 YYEEEE. Unmatched junction bases numbered 18, after V lost 3 bases and J lost 8 bases. CDR3 amino acids: CASSSGVWQGARRGYTF. In DNA, the CDR3 is TGTGCCAGCAGCTCGGGCGTATGGCAGGGGGCGAGAAGGGGCTACACCTTC.

This clonotype has a handful of counts. This sequence joins TRBV7-9 and TRBJ2-3; TRBD2 agrees at 7 bases. This CDR3 contains 15 residues. The V and J ends lost 4 bases and 2 bases, in that order; junction bases with no gene match: 6. Per germline, CDR1 SEHNR and CDR2 FQNEAQ (reference sequence). CDR3 region: CASSSRGGTTDTQYF. CDR3 nucleotide sequence: TGTGCCAGCAGCTCACGGGGAGGGACCACAGATACGCAGTATTTT. The entire variable domain, with the rest obtained from reference TRBV7-9 and TRBJ2-3, is as follows: DTGVSQNPRHKITKRGQNVTFRCDPISEHNRLYWYRQTLGQGPEFLTYFQNEAQLEKSRLLSDRFSAERPKGSFSTLEIQRTEQGDSAMYLCASSSRGGTTDTQYFGPGTRLTVL.

The CDR3 nucleotides read TGTGCCTGGAGTGTGACAGGGGATCAGCCCCAGCATTTT. This gives the protein CAWSVTGDQPQHF. The chain carries TRBV30 and TRBJ1-5, with 8 bases aligning to TRBD1. V lost 0 bases to trimming and J lost 5 bases; unmatched junction nucleotides: 0. Per germline, CDR1 GTSNPN and CDR2 SVGIG (reference sequence). The CDR3 is 13 amino acids.

This chain uses TRBV19 with TRBJ1-5; TRBD1 might be the D (6 bases). The CDR3 sequence is 13 residues long. Germline V gene lookup returns CDR1 LNHDA and CDR2 SQIVND (reference sequence). V was cut by 3 bases and J by 5 bases, with 8 bases left in between. CDR3: CASSIRGYQPQHF. The DNA of the CDR3 is TGTGCCAGTAGTATCAGGGGCTATCAGCCCCAGCATTTT.

This chain links TRBV6-2 or TRBV6-3 with TRBJ2-7; D unclear. The CDR3 length is 13 residues. Germline V CDR1 and CDR2: MNHEY, SVGEGT. Trimming shortened V by 5 bases and J by 9 bases, and 17 bases separated the two germline ends. CDR3 sequence reads: CASSNPPSLGQYF. The CDR3 nucleotides are TGTGCCAGCAGTAACCCCCCTTCCTTGGGGCAGTACTTC.

This clonotype turned up a few times. The chain joins TRBV20-1 to TRBJ2-3; a possible D gene is TRBD2 (6 bases). The CDR3 sequence is 15 residues long. V dropped 6 bases and J dropped 0 bases, with 16 bases sitting between them. Germline values: CDR1 DFQATT, CDR2 SNEGSKA (reference sequence). The CDR3 sequence is CSAQGLASSTDTQYF. In DNA form, the CDR3 reads TGCAGTGCCCAGGGTCTAGCGTCTAGCACAGATACGCAGTATTTT.

In its sample, this clonotype was seen many times. The DNA for the CDR3 is TGTGCCAGCAGCCGGGACACAGGGGGCGGTGGCTACACCTTC. This sequence encodes CASSRDTGGGGYTF. The V call is TRBV4-2, the J call TRBJ1-2; 9 bases line up with TRBD1. Germline lookup yields CDR1 LGHNA and CDR2 YNFKEQ. The V gene end was trimmed by 4 bases and the J gene end by 7 bases; junction bases not matched to a gene: 7. This CDR3 has 14 amino acids.

The V and J genes are TRBV3-1 and TRBJ1-1; D may be TRBD1 (6 bases). Germline loops: CDR1 LGHDT, CDR2 YNNKEL (reference sequence). CDR3 length: 15 residues. V shed 0 bases and J shed 6 bases, with 14 bases lying between them. The CDR3 sequence: CASSQEGGTIPEAFF. The DNA of the CDR3 is TGTGCCAGCAGCCAAGAAGGAGGGACAATCCCTGAAGCTTTCTTT. The entire variable domain, with the rest obtained from reference TRBV3-1 and TRBJ1-1, is as follows: DTAVSQTPKYLVTQMGNDKSIKCEQNLGHDTMYWYKQDSKKFLKIMFSYNNKELIINETVPNRFSPKSPDKAHLNLHINSLELGDSAVYFCASSQEGGTIPEAFFGQGTRLTVV.

This clonotype was recorded many times. V is TRBV4-1 and J is TRBJ2-5; D perhaps matches TRBD2 (6 bases). Germline V gene lookup returns CDR1 MGHRA and CDR2 YSYEKL. The CDR3 loop spans 14 amino acids. Trimming stripped 1 base from V and 4 bases from J, with 10 bases between. CDR3 protein: CASSQGVSGETQYF. Here the CDR3 DNA reads TGCGCCAGCAGCCAAGGGGTTAGCGGAGAGACCCAGTACTTC.

The chain couples TRBV19 to TRBJ1-5; TRBD1 is a possible D gene (6 bases). This CDR3 spans 15 amino acids. Per the germline V gene, CDR1 is LNHDA and CDR2 is SQIVND (reference sequence). V was clipped by 3 bases and J by 7 bases, with 16 bases between them. This CDR3 is CASSMGGQGRQPQHF. CDR3 DNA sequence: TGTGCCAGTAGTATGGGGGGGCAGGGAAGGCAGCCCCAGCATTTT.

This clonotype was detected a few times. V usage is TRBV12-3 or TRBV12-4 and J usage is TRBJ2-7; D is perhaps TRBD1 (8 bases). The CDR3 is 18 residues long. With 2 bases removed from V and 7 bases from J, the gap between germline ends came to 27 bases. This CDR3 is CASSLSQGAQRGREEQYF. Written as DNA, the CDR3 is TGTGCCAGCAGTTTAAGTCAGGGGGCTCAGCGGGGTCGCGAGGAGCAGTACTTC.

This rearrangement joins TRBV18 to TRBJ1-6; D possibly corresponds to TRBD1 (5 bases). CDR3 length: 15 amino acids. Germline CDR1 KGHSH, CDR2 LQKENI. The V gene lost 3 bases and the J gene lost 7 bases, with 13 bases spanning the gap. The CDR3 is CASSPRGAGNSPLHF. For the CDR3, the DNA is TGTGCCAGCTCACCTAGGGGCGCAGGCAATTCACCCCTCCACTTT.

This chain connects TRBV6-2 or TRBV6-3 to TRBJ1-5, with a possible D match to TRBD1 (6 bases). This CDR3 is 16 amino acids long. Germline-derived CDR1 and CDR2 are MNHEY and SVGEGT. The germline V and J ends were trimmed by 2 bases and 6 bases, with 17 bases remaining between them. The CDR3 sequence: CASSYDFGGPGQPQHF. The CDR3 DNA sequence: TGTGCCAGCAGTTACGATTTCGGGGGGCCAGGTCAGCCCCAGCATTTT.

This clonotype was counted ten times or more. The chain links TRBV29-1 to TRBJ2-7, with D tentatively TRBD1 (6 bases). Germline CDR1 and CDR2: SQVTM and ANQGSEA. The V end lost 4 bases, the J end lost 6 bases, and 10 bases lay between the germline ends. The CDR3 runs to 11 residues. The CDR3: CSVGTQGEQYF. The CDR3, as DNA: TGCAGCGTTGGGACACAGGGCGAGCAGTACTTC.

V and J are TRBV7-9 and TRBJ2-5, with D uncertain. Germline-derived CDR1 and CDR2 are SEHNR and FQNEAQ (reference sequence). This CDR3 is 12 amino acids long. Trimming took 2 bases from V and 4 from J, leaving 5 bases between them. CDR3 region: CASSLPGETQYF. In nucleotides, the CDR3 is TGTGCCAGCAGCTTACCAGGAGAGACCCAGTACTTC.

This clonotype appeared a few times. The gene calls are TRBV12-3 or TRBV12-4 and TRBJ2-3, with 7 positions matching TRBD2. The CDR3 is made up of 15 amino acids. V gave up 4 bases and J gave up 0 bases; unmatched junction bases: 4. This CDR3 is CASSSGGSSTDTQYF. CDR3 DNA sequence: TGTGCCAGCAGTTCCGGGGGGTCCAGCACAGATACGCAGTATTTT.

The chain combines TRBV7-2 with TRBJ2-2; D is unresolved. V was pared by 1 base and J by 1 base, with 10 bases between. CDR3 length equals 16 residues. Germline loops: CDR1 SGHTA, CDR2 FQGNSA. This CDR3 is CASSLDSALNTGELFF. The CDR3, as DNA: TGTGCCAGCAGCTTAGATTCGGCGTTGAACACCGGGGAGCTGTTTTTT.